Listed below are T cell receptor beta chains from one sample, sequenced in a study of blood T cell repertoires in COVID-19. Profiling relied on immunoSEQ multiplex PCR, and the TCRdb table lists in-frame clones only, not all of them. The sample lists some 120,000 clones; roughly four fifths were seen once. Sequenced: peripheral blood. The source of these receptors is a human donor in a cohort sampled during active COVID-19. Each CDR3 is given with its conserved first and last residue. D genes are given only for firm matches. Rows give clone size only sometimes, using once, few, many, or a class for an expanded clone.

d_call	clone_size	v_call	j_call	cdr3_nt	cdr3_aa
.	few	TRBV30	TRBJ1-5	TGTGCCTGGAGTGTACTCGATAGCAATCAGCCCCAGCATTTT	CAWSVLDSNQPQHF
.	.	TRBV5-1	TRBJ1-1	TGCGCCAGCAGCTCCTTGGGGGGGAACACTGAAGCTTTCTTT	CASSSLGGNTEAFF
TRBD1	.	TRBV28	TRBJ1-4	TGTGCCAGCAGTAGTACAGGGGACTCTTTTAATGAAAAACTGTTTTTT	CASSSTGDSFNEKLFF
TRBD2	.	TRBV6-5	TRBJ2-7	TGTGCCAGCAGTCAGCTTAGCGGGGGGGCCTACGAGCAGTACTTC	CASSQLSGGAYEQYF
.	.	TRBV29-1	TRBJ1-2	TGCAGCGTTGAGACCCGGGACACCGTCTATGGCTACACCTTC	CSVETRDTVYGYTF
.	.	TRBV6-5	TRBJ1-2	TGTGCCAGCAGTTACTCTTGGGGGGGACTTGATGGCTACACCTTC	CASSYSWGGLDGYTF
TRBD1	.	TRBV9	TRBJ2-1	TGTGCCAGCAGCGGACAACCGGGACAGGGGAATGAGCAGTTCTTC	CASSGQPGQGNEQFF
TRBD2	.	TRBV11-2	TRBJ2-5	TGTGCCAGCACCTCCCAGGGACTAGCGGGGACAGAGACCCAGTACTTC	CASTSQGLAGTETQYF
TRBD2	.	TRBV5-1	TRBJ2-6	TGCGCCAGCAGCTCCCCCACGACTCGACGACTAGCCCTCTTCTCTGGGGCCAACGTCCTGACTTTC	CASSSPTTRRLALFSGANVLTF
TRBD1	.	TRBV7-3	TRBJ2-1	TGTGCCAGCAGCTTAACGGGGATCAGGGGGTCCTACAATGAGCAGTTCTTC	CASSLTGIRGSYNEQFF
.	.	TRBV2	TRBJ2-2	TGTGCCAGCAGTGTTGGGCAGGTCACCGGGGAGCTGTTTTTT	CASSVGQVTGELFF
TRBD1	.	TRBV27	TRBJ1-2	TGTGCCAGCAGAGGGACAGGGGAAGACTATGGCTACACCTTC	CASRGTGEDYGYTF
.	once	TRBV3-1/TRBV3-2	TRBJ2-7	TGTGCCAGCAGCCAAGAAGCCCAGGTTGGGTACGAGCAGTACTTC	CASSQEAQVGYEQYF
.	.	TRBV29-1	TRBJ2-7	TGCAGCGCCCAGACAGGCGCGGGCGAGCAGTACTTC	CSAQTGAGEQYF
.	.	TRBV3-1/TRBV3-2	TRBJ1-2	TGTGCCAGCAGCCAAGAATCTATCTCCTCTTCTGGGGCCTATGGCTACACCTTC	CASSQESISSSGAYGYTF
.	.	TRBV11-2	TRBJ2-1	TGTGCCAGCAGCCCATACGGGGGGCGGAATGAGCAGTTCTTC	CASSPYGGRNEQFF
.	.	TRBV5-6	TRBJ1-1	TGTGCCAGCAGTCGAAGGGGGATGAACACTGAAGCTTTCTTT	CASSRRGMNTEAFF
TRBD2	.	TRBV5-1	TRBJ2-5	TGCGCCAGCAGAGCGGGGGGACAAGAGACCCAGTACTTC	CASRAGGQETQYF
.	.	TRBV30	TRBJ1-1	TGTGCCTGGACAGGTTTCACTGAAGCTTTCTTT	CAWTGFTEAFF
TRBD1	.	TRBV6-5	TRBJ1-2	TGTGCCAGCAGTTTCCTGGACAGGGCGGGTGGCTACACCTTC	CASSFLDRAGGYTF
.	.	TRBV30	TRBJ1-6	TGTGCCTGGAGTGGAAGGGCAGGGGATTCACCCCTCCACTTT	CAWSGRAGDSPLHF
.	.	TRBV29-1	TRBJ1-1	TGCAGCGTGAATGGGGGACAGAACACTGAAGCTTTCTTT	CSVNGGQNTEAFF
.	.	TRBV10-3	TRBJ1-2	TGTGCCATCAGTGAGAGTGGTGGGCAGCAGAGAATCTATGGCTACACCTTC	CAISESGGQQRIYGYTF
.	.	TRBV6-1	TRBJ2-5	TGTGCCAGCAGTGAAAGGGTGGGGCGGGAGACCCAGTACTTC	CASSERVGRETQYF
.	few	TRBV7-8	TRBJ1-6	TGTGCCAGCAGCTTAGATCCGGGTTCACCCCTCCACTTT	CASSLDPGSPLHF
TRBD1	.	TRBV6-4	TRBJ2-1	TGTGCCAGCAGTGGGGCCAGGACAGGAGAGCAGTTCTTC	CASSGARTGEQFF
.	.	TRBV11-2	TRBJ1-4	TGTGCCAGCAGCCCCCTGCAGGGACTTCCTACATTGTTTTTT	CASSPLQGLPTLFF
TRBD1	few	TRBV7-9	TRBJ2-7	TGTGCCAGCAGCTTAGTTGGGACAGGGAACTACGAGCAGTACTTC	CASSLVGTGNYEQYF
TRBD2	.	TRBV7-8	TRBJ2-7	TGTGCCAGCAGCTTAGGACTAGCGGGGTCTTACGAGCAGTACTTC	CASSLGLAGSYEQYF
.	.	TRBV7-3	TRBJ2-1	TGTGCCAGCAGCTTAACGAATAGCGGTTTGCAGTTCTTC	CASSLTNSGLQFF
TRBD1	.	TRBV10-1	TRBJ2-6	TGCGCCAGCAGTGAGTCGATGACAGGGGGGGACGTCCTGACTTTC	CASSESMTGGDVLTF
.	few	TRBV6-5	TRBJ1-1	TGTGCCAGCAGTCCAGGGAACACTGAAGCTTTCTTT	CASSPGNTEAFF
.	.	TRBV10-3	TRBJ1-2	TGTGCCATCAGTGAGTCGGTGGGGCTCCCCACTACTGGCTACACCTTC	CAISESVGLPTTGYTF
.	.	TRBV3-1/TRBV3-2	TRBJ2-1	TGTGCCAGCAGCCAAGATGGTCAGGGAAGTAGGAATGAGCAGTTCTTC	CASSQDGQGSRNEQFF
TRBD1	once	TRBV7-2	TRBJ2-7	TGTGCCAGCAGCTTAGCCGGGCAGGGGGCTTACGAGCAGTACTTC	CASSLAGQGAYEQYF
TRBD2	.	TRBV5-7	TRBJ2-7	TGTGCCAGCAGCTTGGGCCAGCGGGGCTACGAGCAGTACTTC	CASSLGQRGYEQYF
TRBD1	.	TRBV19	TRBJ1-5	TGTGCCAGTAGTATCCGGGGACAGGGAAGGAGCAATCAGCCCCAGCATTTT	CASSIRGQGRSNQPQHF
.	.	TRBV18	TRBJ2-7	TGTGCCAGCTCACCTACCTCAGGGCCATACGAGCAGTACTTC	CASSPTSGPYEQYF
TRBD1	.	TRBV30	TRBJ1-4	TGTGCCTGGACCCTGTACAAGGCAGGGGGCAATGAAAAACTGTTTTTT	CAWTLYKAGGNEKLFF
TRBD1	.	TRBV11-3	TRBJ2-2	TGTGCCAGCAGCGGGACAGCAGCGACCGGGGAGCTGTTTTTT	CASSGTAATGELFF
TRBD1	.	TRBV14	TRBJ1-2	TGTGCCAGCAGCCTTCTGACAGGGGAAGGTGGCTACACCTTC	CASSLLTGEGGYTF
.	.	TRBV7-9	TRBJ1-5	TGTGCCAGCAGCCCCTCTGAGGATCAGCCCCAGCATTTT	CASSPSEDQPQHF
.	.	TRBV6-5	TRBJ2-3	TGTGCCAGCAGCCTCAGCGGAGGTCGGGATACGCAGTATTTT	CASSLSGGRDTQYF
.	.	TRBV5-1	TRBJ2-2	TGCGCCAGCAGCTTGGCGGGGGTGAACACCGGGGAGCTGTTTTTT	CASSLAGVNTGELFF
TRBD1	few	TRBV28	TRBJ2-2	TGTGCAAGCACAGGGGACACCGGGGAGCTGTTTTTT	CASTGDTGELFF
.	.	TRBV5-1	TRBJ2-3	TGCGCCAGCAGCTTGATGCAGGGGCGCACTGGCACAGATACGCAGTATTTT	CASSLMQGRTGTDTQYF
.	.	TRBV9	TRBJ1-2	TGTGCCAGCAGCGTAGCCCTAGACAGTATTTGGGGCTACACCTTC	CASSVALDSIWGYTF
.	.	TRBV5-1	TRBJ1-4	TGCGCCAGCAGCTTAGGGCAGGGTGTTGAAAAACTGTTTTTT	CASSLGQGVEKLFF
TRBD1	.	TRBV7-9	TRBJ1-1	TGTGCCCGAACCTTAGGGGCCGGGGGACAGGGGAACACTGAAGCTTTCTTT	CARTLGAGGQGNTEAFF
TRBD2	.	TRBV19	TRBJ2-7	TGTGCCAGTAGTGCCTCGACTAGCGGGGGAACCTACGAGCAGTACTTC	CASSASTSGGTYEQYF
TRBD1	.	TRBV5-1	TRBJ1-1	TGCGCCAGCAGCCCGAGGACAGGGGGCTTAGGGGAAACTGAAGCTTTCTTT	CASSPRTGGLGETEAFF
TRBD1	.	TRBV7-9	TRBJ1-3	TGTGCCAGCAGCTCACTCGTGACAGGGAGCTCTGGAAACACCATATATTTT	CASSSLVTGSSGNTIYF
TRBD1	.	TRBV7-9	TRBJ2-7	TGTGCCAGCAGCAGAGACAGGGCCGACGAGCAGTACTTC	CASSRDRADEQYF
.	few	TRBV7-9	TRBJ1-1	TGTGCCAGCAGCTTAGTCCGCGGAAGGACTGAAGCTTTCTTT	CASSLVRGRTEAFF
TRBD1	.	TRBV19	TRBJ2-7	TGTGCCAGTAGTGTTACCGGGACAGGATTTGGGGAGCAGTACTTC	CASSVTGTGFGEQYF
TRBD2	.	TRBV10-1	TRBJ2-3	TGCGCCAGCAGTGCGCCTAGCGGGGTACTCTCGGATACGCAGTATTTT	CASSAPSGVLSDTQYF
TRBD1	many	TRBV5-1	TRBJ1-4	TGCGCCAGCAGCTCCTGGACAGGGGTGGGAGAAAAACTGTTTTTT	CASSSWTGVGEKLFF
.	.	TRBV15	TRBJ1-2	TGTGCCACCAGCAGGAGGGACACGTATGGCTACACCTTC	CATSRRDTYGYTF
TRBD1	.	TRBV3-1/TRBV3-2	TRBJ1-5	TGTGCCAGCAGCCCGGGGACAGCGGGTCAGCCCCAGCATTTT	CASSPGTAGQPQHF
TRBD1	.	TRBV6-5	TRBJ2-5	TGTGCCAGCAGTCTTGAGAGGGGACAGGGAAAGACCCAGTACTTC	CASSLERGQGKTQYF